The text below deals with one T cell receptor (beta chain). What it binds is not known. Germline values: CDR1 LNHDA, CDR2 SQIVND (reference sequence). This CDR3 region has 17 residues. The V end lost 8 bases, the J end lost 0 bases, and 20 bases lay between the germline ends. The PCR used 60 Vbeta and 13 Jbeta primers. Assay used: immunoSEQ multiplex PCR; TCRdb lists only in-frame clones, some missing. The sample has 100,000 or so clones, roughly 71% seen once. The sample belongs to a study of cytomegalovirus exposure and HLA in healthy donors. Across the whole study: A prior analysis found fewer than 120 million unique TCR beta sequences from some 200 million T cells.

Overall study findings and caveats: Researchers left out some V segments, among them TRBV6-2 and TRBV6-3, as indistinguishable. The productive fraction for most TCR beta V segments was about 90% or about 30% in an earlier analysis. The authors later linked a missense DCLRE1C variant to TCR beta V- and J-gene trimming.

The sequence came from a man aged 50 to 60 in good health and CMV-seronegative. Sequenced input: PBMCs. The rearrangement links TRBV19 to TRBJ1-3; D is uncertain. The CDR3 reads CASFSHYRRTSGNTIYF. In nucleotides, the CDR3 is TGTGCCAGTTTCTCCCACTACCGGAGGACCTCTGGAAACACCATATATTTT.